This T cell receptor (beta chain) was captured in a study of T-cell reconstitution after alpha-beta-depleted transplantation in children. Preparing the TCRbeta library involved the use of unique molecular identifiers. In TCRdb, the PCR reads were re-called with MiXCR into one record per CDR3 protein. The sample has 150,000 to 200,000 distinct CDR3 sequences, approximately 6.6% seen once. Germline loops: CDR1 SEHNR, CDR2 FQNEAQ (reference sequence). The V gene lost 5 bases and the J gene lost 8 bases, with 10 bases spanning the gap. The CDR3 has 12 amino acids. This clonotype was detected many times. The J gene is TRBJ2-1, the V gene TRBV7-9; D uncertain. Here the sequenced sample was PBMCs from the stem cell graft donor, taken from the stem cell graft. This TCR derives from a human donor who donated a stem cell graft to a child with Wiskott-Aldrich syndrome. CDR3 sequence reads: CASSVPLDEQFF. The CDR3 coding sequence is TGTGCCAGCAGCGTCCCCCTCGATGAGCAGTTCTTC.